This T cell receptor beta chain came from a study of T cell repertoires in aging, cancer and after chemotherapy. On the study more broadly: The full dataset contained approximately 9.6 million TCR reads.

The study's findings and limits: In healthy donors, age-related TCR diversity loss mainly reflected lost richness. Rebound thymic output was suggested by rising median generation probability during chemotherapy in each cancer cohort. The repertoire data cannot show anything about immunological memory following chemotherapy.

This clonotype was seen a handful of times. Its target is unknown. The template was genomic DNA from peripheral blood, not RNA. A mixed TRB-A/B primer pool amplified rearranged TRB by multiplex touch-down PCR. TCRdb reprocessed the multiplex PCR reads with MiXCR, giving one entry per CDR3 protein. The data hold several thousand distinct CDR3 sequences, with roughly 64% observed a single time. The length of the CDR3 is 13 residues. V was clipped by 4 bases and J by 6 bases; unmatched bases: 4. Germline CDR1 WNHNN, CDR2 SYGVQD (reference sequence). The chain uses TRBV10-1 and TRBJ2-7; 9 bases align to TRBD1. The sample was blood. This receptor was taken from a human donor with a solid tumor. DNA for the CDR3: TGCGCCAGCAGTGGGGGACAGGGTCTCGAGCAGTACTTC. It yields the protein CASSGGQGLEQYF.